Below, 13 T cell receptor beta chains from the same sample are listed, as sequenced in a study of beta chain features in type 1 diabetes. General study points: TCRB CDR3s from Type 1 diabetes patients were moderately but significantly shorter in all four CD4+ subsets.

Reverse transcribing all isolated RNA meant expressed TCRB transcripts were sequenced. Generated by immunoSEQ multiplex PCR, the TCRdb table keeps only in-frame clones and is missing some. The sample holds roughly 400,000 clones, roughly 9.8% seen once. Their recognized antigens are unknown. Sequences were obtained from central memory CD4+ T cells from blood. These receptor sequences come from a man between 25 and 39 years old with type 1 diabetes.

This clone was seen only a few times. Other DNA sequences in this sample translate to the same CDR3. The rearrangement links TRBV5-1 to TRBJ1-1, with D uncertain. Germline CDR1 is SGHRS and CDR2 is YFSETQ. This CDR3 is built from 13 residues. V was pared by 1 base and J by 1 base, with 5 bases between. In nucleotides, the CDR3 is TGCGCCAGCAGCTTGCAGGAGAACACTGAAGCTTTCTTT. Its translation is CASSLQENTEAFF.

The rearrangement joins TRBV7-2 to TRBJ2-3, with TRBD2 matching over 9 bases. The J segment lost 2 bases and the V segment lost 2 bases, leaving 2 bases of the junction unmatched. The V gene's germline CDR1 is SGHTA and CDR2 FQGNSA. This CDR3 contains 15 residues. For the CDR3, the DNA is TGTGCCAGCAGCTTACTAGCGGGACTCACAGATACGCAGTATTTT. It codes for CASSLLAGLTDTQYF.

This clone was counted between two and nine times. The chain combines TRBV9 with TRBJ1-5, with 7 bases aligning to TRBD1. The CDR3 sequence is 16 residues long. Germline CDR1 and CDR2: SGDLS and YYNGEE. Trimming removed 4 bases from V and 6 bases from J; junction bases left unmatched: 13. The CDR3, as DNA: TGTGCCAGCAGCCCTGGGCGGGGTGGGACAGTTCAGCCCCAGCATTTT. Translating it yields CASSPGRGGTVQPQHF.

This clone has ten or more counts. This chain links TRBV7-2 with TRBJ2-1, with 9 bases identical to TRBD2. The CDR3 sequence is 15 residues long. The V segment lost 3 bases and the J segment 7 bases; nucleotides outside the gene matches: 7. Germline assignment: CDR1 SGHTA and CDR2 FQGNSA. CDR3: CASSLTTSGVNEQFF. For the CDR3, the DNA is TGTGCCAGCAGCTTGACGACTAGCGGCGTAAATGAGCAGTTCTTC.

This sequence joins TRBV7-8 and TRBJ2-5, with D possibly matching TRBD1 (5 bases). Judging by the DNA end, TRBJ2-7 fits better; the J call may be wrong. CDR1 SGHVS and CDR2 FQNEAQ come from the germline V gene. The CDR3 totals 13 residues. For the CDR3, the DNA is TGTGCCAGCAGCTTAACGGACAATTACGAGCAGTACTTC. Translated: CASSLTDNYEQYF.

The chain has TRBV6-5 and TRBJ2-3; unclear D gene. The CDR3 length is 14 residues. V dropped 5 bases and J dropped 5 bases, with 14 bases sitting between them. Germline CDR1 and CDR2: MNHEY and SVGAGI. CDR3 bases: TGTGCCAGCAGTCCTCAGCGTCGAGGAGATACGCAGTATTTT. Translated: CASSPQRRGDTQYF.

The V and J genes are TRBV27 and TRBJ2-7, with D maybe TRBD1 (5 bases). CDR3 length: 13 residues. V lost 5 bases to trimming and J lost 3 bases, with 11 bases between them. Germline lookup yields CDR1 MNHEY and CDR2 SMNVEV (reference sequence). CDR3 amino acids: CASSVSRVYEQYF. The CDR3 region has the DNA TGTGCCAGCAGTGTGTCCAGGGTCTACGAGCAGTACTTC.

The J gene is TRBJ2-7, the V gene TRBV28; 10 nucleotides agree with TRBD2. CDR1 MDHEN and CDR2 SYDVKM come from the germline V gene. Germline trimming cut 6 bases from V and 4 bases from J; bases unmatched to any gene: 6. The length of the CDR3 is 14 residues. The CDR3: CASRPSGSKYEQYF. The DNA for the CDR3 is TGTGCCAGCAGACCTAGCGGGAGCAAGTACGAGCAGTACTTC.

The rearrangement joins TRBV7-9 to TRBJ2-3, with no clear D. V shed 7 bases and J shed 5 bases, with 7 bases lying between them. Germline CDR1 reads SEHNR; CDR2 reads FQNEAQ (reference sequence). The CDR3 has 11 amino acids. This chain's CDR3 is CASNQKDTQYF. The CDR3 nucleotides are TGTGCCAGCAACCAGAAAGATACGCAGTATTTT.

This clone was counted between two and nine times. The V and J genes are TRBV18 and TRBJ2-1, with 7 bases identical to TRBD2. V lost 4 bases to trimming and J lost 9 bases; unmatched junction nucleotides: 9. The length of the CDR3 is 14 residues. The germline CDR1 and CDR2 sequences are KGHSH and LQKENI. DNA for the CDR3: TGTGCCAGCTCACTGGGACTATCGGAGGTTGAGCAGTTCTTC. The encoded protein is CASSLGLSEVEQFF. The full variable domain, rest sourced from reference TRBV18 and TRBJ2-1, is NAGVMQNPRHLVRRRGQEARLRCSPMKGHSHVYWYRQLPEEGLKFMVYLQKENIIDESGMPKERFSAEFPKEGPSILRIQQVVRGDSAAYFCASSLGLSEVEQFFGPGTRLTVL.

This clone turned up a few times. The chain joins TRBV19 to TRBJ2-1; D is unclear. V lost 3 bases to trimming and J lost 8 bases, with 8 bases between them. The length of the CDR3 is 12 residues. Germline CDR1 and CDR2: LNHDA and SQIVND (reference sequence). CDR3 sequence (DNA): TGTGCCAGTAGTATTCGGTGGGATGAGCAGTTCTTC. Translation gives CASSIRWDEQFF.

This clone was observed many times. The V and J genes are TRBV7-2 and TRBJ2-1, with 11 bases that match TRBD2. CDR3 length: 15 residues. From germline, CDR1 is SGHTA and CDR2 FQGNSA. V shed 5 bases and J 6 bases; nucleotides not matched to a gene: 6. The DNA of the CDR3 is TGTGCCAGCAGCCGTAGCGGGAGGGCCATCAATGAGCAGTTCTTC. Translating it yields CASSRSGRAINEQFF. Supplemented by reference TRBV7-2 and TRBJ2-1, the full variable domain reads GAGVSQSPSNKVTEKGKDVELRCDPISGHTALYWYRQSLGQGLEFLIYFQGNSAPDKSGLPSDRFSAERTGGSVSTLTIQRTQQEDSAVYLCASSRSGRAINEQFFGPGTRLTVL.

This clone appeared a few times. Being one base from a much bigger clone, this may be a read error. This chain joins TRBV29-1 and TRBJ1-1; 10 bases are shared with TRBD1. Germline V gene data show CDR1 as SQVTM and CDR2 as ANQGSEA. CDR3 size: 14 residues. In nucleotides, the CDR3 is TGCCGCGTTGGGGGGGACAGGGGTGTCACTGAAGCTTTCTTT. Its protein is CRVGGDRGVTEAFF.